This is a list of T cell receptor beta chains from one sample in a study of neurological immune-mediated disorders. TCRdb reprocessed the 5' RACE reads via MiXCR and lists one record per CDR3 protein. Of 17,000 or so distinct CDR3 sequences in the sample, about 2.6% are singletons; the top ten hold approximately 5%. What was sequenced was PBMCs. These receptors were obtained from a woman aged 18-29 years with multiple sclerosis. Each CDR3 is given with its conserved first and last residue. Fields, in order: V gene, clone size, J gene, CDR3 length, D gene, CDR3 DNA, CDR3 protein. A D gene is named only where the DNA matches it firmly. Clone size is given as once, few, many or a size class.

TRBV28,few,TRBJ1-5,14,TRBD1,TGTGCCAGCAGCACCGTGGAGGGCAGGGGGACCCAGCATTTT,CASSTVEGRGTQHF
TRBV20-1,many,TRBJ2-3,15,TRBD2,TGCAGTGCTAGATGGGGGGGGAGCCTCCCAGATACGCAGTATTTT,CSARWGGSLPDTQYF
TRBV18,few,TRBJ1-4,15,.,TGTGCCAGCTCACCACTCCCCGGGGTTGAAGAAAAACTGTTTTTT,CASSPLPGVEEKLFF
TRBV12-3/TRBV12-4,many,TRBJ2-5,16,.,TGTGCCAGCAGTTTGGTCGGACAAAAGAGGGGGGAGACCCAGTACTTC,CASSLVGQKRGETQYF
TRBV12-3/TRBV12-4,many,TRBJ1-4,15,.,TGTGCCAGCAGTGACAGGTCAGAAGTTGGTGAAAAACTGTTTTTT,CASSDRSEVGEKLFF
TRBV30,many,TRBJ2-2,13,TRBD2,TGTGCGTGTAGCGGGAGTTACACCGGGGAGCTGTTTTTT,CACSGSYTGELFF
TRBV20-1,few,TRBJ2-5,11,.,TGCAGTGGGCATATTGGAGAGACCCAGTACTTC,CSGHIGETQYF
TRBV20-1,medium-sized,TRBJ1-1,13,TRBD1,TGCAGTGCTTGGGACAGGGGTTACACTGAAGCTTTCTTT,CSAWDRGYTEAFF
TRBV19,once,TRBJ2-3,16,TRBD1,TGTGCCAGTAGTTTCGCCGGGACAGGGGTTACAGATACGCAGTATTTT,CASSFAGTGVTDTQYF
TRBV7-8,many,TRBJ1-2,14,.,TGTGCCAGCAGCTCCTCGTGGGGGCTGGATGGCTACACCTTC,CASSSSWGLDGYTF
TRBV5-1,few,TRBJ2-1,13,TRBD2,TGCGCCAGCAGCCCGGGGACTAGCCATGAGCAGTTCTTC,CASSPGTSHEQFF
TRBV15,many,TRBJ2-5,14,.,TGTGCCACCAGCAGACCGAACACCGGGGAGACCCAGTACTTC,CATSRPNTGETQYF
TRBV20-1,many,TRBJ2-1,13,TRBD2,TGCAGTGCTATGACGGGAGGGCCTCATGAGCAGTTCTTC,CSAMTGGPHEQFF
TRBV6-2/TRBV6-3,many,TRBJ1-1,12,.,TGTGCCAGCAGTTTGTTCCTCACTGAAGCTTTCTTT,CASSLFLTEAFF
TRBV5-1,many,TRBJ2-1,15,TRBD2,TGCGCCAGCAGCTCCGGGACTAGCGGGGAGCGGGAGCAGTTCTTC,CASSSGTSGEREQFF
TRBV12-3/TRBV12-4,medium-sized,TRBJ1-2,13,.,TGTGCCAGCAGTTTAGCGGGGGACTATGGCTACACCTTC,CASSLAGDYGYTF
TRBV5-5,medium-sized,TRBJ1-1,11,.,TGTGCCAGCAGCTTGGACACTGAAGCTTTCTTT,CASSLDTEAFF
TRBV7-8,many,TRBJ2-2,15,TRBD2,TGTGCCAGCAGCCAGACTAGCGGGATGATCGGGGAGCTGTTTTTT,CASSQTSGMIGELFF
TRBV12-3/TRBV12-4,many,TRBJ2-3,15,TRBD2,TGTGCCAGCGGGTTAGCGGGAGGGCCCACAGATACGCAGTATTTT,CASGLAGGPTDTQYF
TRBV3-1,many,TRBJ2-3,14,.,TGTGCCAGCAGCCTCCGGGAGACTCGGGATACGCAGTATTTT,CASSLRETRDTQYF
TRBV20-1,many,TRBJ2-5,14,.,TGCAGTGCTAGAAATGACAGGCACCAAGAGACCCAGTACTTC,CSARNDRHQETQYF
TRBV20-1,many,TRBJ1-1,15,.,TGCAGTGCTCCCTCTCTTACAGGCATGAACACTGAAGCTTTCTTT,CSAPSLTGMNTEAFF
TRBV6-5,many,TRBJ2-7,15,TRBD2,TGTGCCAGCAGTTCCCAGCGGGGGGGTTTCTACGAGCAGTACTTC,CASSSQRGGFYEQYF
TRBV12-3/TRBV12-4,many,TRBJ1-1,14,.,TGTGCCAGCAGCCGACGGACGGTGAACACTGAAGCTTTCTTT,CASSRRTVNTEAFF
TRBV6-5,many,TRBJ2-3,13,.,TGTGCCAGCAGTTCTCTTGCCACAGATACGCAGTATTTT,CASSSLATDTQYF
TRBV6-5,many,TRBJ2-3,11,.,TGTGCCAGCAGTTACTGGGGTACGCAGTATTTT,CASSYWGTQYF
TRBV7-8,medium-sized,TRBJ1-2,12,.,TGTGCCAGCAGCTTCGGGGGCCGAGGCTACACCTTC,CASSFGGRGYTF